This T cell receptor (beta chain) was identified in a study of blood T cell repertoires in COVID-19. In the authors' methods: How many nucleated cells were present was estimated from reference gene primer amplification. TCRdb's table, derived via immunoSEQ multiplex PCR, lists solely in-frame clones and lacks some. V, J and clone size are taken as reported in that table, and D and trimming were inferred from the DNA itself. The profile shows 320,000 or so clones, about 90% of them singletons. This clone was picked up one time. Participants reported their clinical history, and cohort assignment relied on those reports. Trimming took off 0 bases at V and 5 bases at J, with 9 bases between the two ends. Per the germline V gene, CDR1 is SGDLS and CDR2 is YYNGEE. This CDR3 is built from 14 residues.

The source is a man aged 25 to 45 who had recovered from COVID-19. The rearrangement joins TRBV9 to TRBJ1-5; a possible D gene is TRBD1 (5 bases). The sample consisted of PBMCs or T cells enriched from blood (not recorded which). The DNA of the CDR3 is TGTGCCAGCAGCGTAGCGGCAGGGCATCAGCCCCAGCATTTT. Its translation is CASSVAAGHQPQHF.